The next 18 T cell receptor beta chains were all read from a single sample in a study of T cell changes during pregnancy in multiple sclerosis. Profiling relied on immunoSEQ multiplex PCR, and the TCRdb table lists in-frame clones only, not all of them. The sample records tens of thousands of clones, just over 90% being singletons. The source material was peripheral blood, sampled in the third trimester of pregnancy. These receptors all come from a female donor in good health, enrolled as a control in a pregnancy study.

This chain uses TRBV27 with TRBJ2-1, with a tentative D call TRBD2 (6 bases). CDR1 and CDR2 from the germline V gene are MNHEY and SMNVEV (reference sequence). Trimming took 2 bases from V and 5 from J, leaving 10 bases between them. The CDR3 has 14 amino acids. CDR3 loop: CASSLSGRNNEQFF. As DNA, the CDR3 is TGTGCCAGCAGTTTAAGCGGGCGCAACAATGAGCAGTTCTTC.

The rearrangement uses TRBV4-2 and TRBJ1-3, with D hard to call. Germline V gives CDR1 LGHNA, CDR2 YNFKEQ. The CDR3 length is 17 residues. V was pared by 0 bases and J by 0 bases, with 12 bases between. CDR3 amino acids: CASSQEGGGTSGNTIYF. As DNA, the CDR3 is TGTGCCAGCAGCCAAGAAGGAGGCGGAACCTCTGGAAACACCATATATTTT.

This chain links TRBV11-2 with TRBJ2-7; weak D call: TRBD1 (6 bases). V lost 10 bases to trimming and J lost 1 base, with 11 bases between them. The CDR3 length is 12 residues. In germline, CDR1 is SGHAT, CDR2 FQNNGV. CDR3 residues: CATTGHSYEQYF. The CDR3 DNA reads TGTGCCACCACGGGACATTCCTACGAGCAGTACTTC.

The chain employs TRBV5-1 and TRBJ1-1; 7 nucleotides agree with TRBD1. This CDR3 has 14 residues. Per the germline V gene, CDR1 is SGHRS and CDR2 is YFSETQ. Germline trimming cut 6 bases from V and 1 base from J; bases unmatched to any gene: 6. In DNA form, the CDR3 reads TGCGCCAGCACCATTTCAGGGGGGAACACTGAAGCTTTCTTT. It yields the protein CASTISGGNTEAFF. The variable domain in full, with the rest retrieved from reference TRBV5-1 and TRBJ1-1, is KAGVTQTPRYLIKTRGQQVTLSCSPISGHRSVSWYQQTPGQGLQFLFEYFSETQRNKGNFPGRFSGRQFSNSRSEMNVSTLELGDSALYLCASTISGGNTEAFFGQGTRLTVV.

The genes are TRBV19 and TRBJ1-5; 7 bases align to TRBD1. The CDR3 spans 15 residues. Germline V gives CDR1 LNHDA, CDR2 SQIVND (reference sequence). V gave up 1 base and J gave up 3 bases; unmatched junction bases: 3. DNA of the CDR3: TGTGCCAGTAGTATAGCAGGGGGATTCAATCAGCCCCAGCATTTT. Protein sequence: CASSIAGGFNQPQHF.

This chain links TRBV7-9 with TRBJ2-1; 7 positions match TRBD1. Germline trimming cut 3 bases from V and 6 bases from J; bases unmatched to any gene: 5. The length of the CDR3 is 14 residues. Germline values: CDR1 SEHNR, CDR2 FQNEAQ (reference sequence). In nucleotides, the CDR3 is TGTGCCAGCAGCTTTGGGACAGAAAGCAATGAGCAGTTCTTC. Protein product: CASSFGTESNEQFF.

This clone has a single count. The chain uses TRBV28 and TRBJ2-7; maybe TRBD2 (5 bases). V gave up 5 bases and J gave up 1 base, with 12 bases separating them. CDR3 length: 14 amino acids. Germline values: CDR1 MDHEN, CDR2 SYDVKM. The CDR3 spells CASSHRGRSYEQYF. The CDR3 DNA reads TGTGCCAGCAGTCACAGAGGGCGTTCCTACGAGCAGTACTTC.

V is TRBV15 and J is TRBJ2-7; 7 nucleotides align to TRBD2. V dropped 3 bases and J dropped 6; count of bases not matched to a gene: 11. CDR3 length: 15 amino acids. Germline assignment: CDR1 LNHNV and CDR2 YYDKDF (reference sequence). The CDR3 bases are TGTGCCACCAGCAGGGGGGGGGAGAGGTCACTCGAGCAGTACTTC. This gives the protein CATSRGGERSLEQYF.

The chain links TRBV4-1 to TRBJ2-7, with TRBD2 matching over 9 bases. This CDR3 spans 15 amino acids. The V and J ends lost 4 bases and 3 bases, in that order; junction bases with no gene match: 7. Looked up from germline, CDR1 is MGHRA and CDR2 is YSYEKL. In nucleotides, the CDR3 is TGCGCCAGCAGCCGAGAAGCGGGAGGTGGCTACGAGCAGTACTTC. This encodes CASSREAGGGYEQYF.

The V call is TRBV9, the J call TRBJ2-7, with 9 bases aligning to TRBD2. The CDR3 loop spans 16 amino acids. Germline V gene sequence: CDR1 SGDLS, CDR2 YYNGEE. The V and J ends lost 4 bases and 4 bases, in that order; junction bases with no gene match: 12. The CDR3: CASSPRGSGSFYEQYF. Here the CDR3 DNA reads TGTGCCAGCAGCCCTAGGGGTAGCGGGAGTTTTTACGAGCAGTACTTC.

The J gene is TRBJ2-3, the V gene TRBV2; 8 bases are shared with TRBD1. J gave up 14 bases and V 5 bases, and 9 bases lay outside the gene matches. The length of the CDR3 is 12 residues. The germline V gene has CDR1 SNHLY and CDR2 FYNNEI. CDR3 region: CASSQDRESRYF. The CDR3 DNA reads TGTGCCAGCAGTCAGGACAGGGAGTCTAGGTATTTT.

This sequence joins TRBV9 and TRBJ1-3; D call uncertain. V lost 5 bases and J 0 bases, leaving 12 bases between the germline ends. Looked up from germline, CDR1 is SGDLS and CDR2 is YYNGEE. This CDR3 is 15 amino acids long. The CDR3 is CASSKSGNSGNTIYF. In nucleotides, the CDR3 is TGTGCCAGCAGTAAATCAGGAAACTCTGGAAACACCATATATTTT.

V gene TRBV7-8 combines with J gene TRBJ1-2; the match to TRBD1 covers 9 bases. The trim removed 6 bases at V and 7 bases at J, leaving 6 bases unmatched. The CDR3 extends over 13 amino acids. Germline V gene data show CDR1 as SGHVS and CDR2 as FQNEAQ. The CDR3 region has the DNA TGTGCCAGCAGTCCCGGGACAGGGCTTGGCTACACCTTC. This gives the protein CASSPGTGLGYTF.

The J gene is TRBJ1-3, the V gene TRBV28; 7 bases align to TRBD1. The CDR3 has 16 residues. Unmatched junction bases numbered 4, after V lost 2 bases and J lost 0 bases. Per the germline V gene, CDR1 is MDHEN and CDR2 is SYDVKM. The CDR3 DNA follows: TGTGCCAGCAGTTTAAGAGGGGGCTACTCTGGAAACACCATATATTTT. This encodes CASSLRGGYSGNTIYF.

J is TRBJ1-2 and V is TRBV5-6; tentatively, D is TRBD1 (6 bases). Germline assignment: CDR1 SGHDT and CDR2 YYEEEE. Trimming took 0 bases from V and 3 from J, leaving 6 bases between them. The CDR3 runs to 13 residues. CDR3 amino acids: CASSLGQDYGYTF. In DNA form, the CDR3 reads TGTGCCAGCAGCTTGGGACAGGACTATGGCTACACCTTC.

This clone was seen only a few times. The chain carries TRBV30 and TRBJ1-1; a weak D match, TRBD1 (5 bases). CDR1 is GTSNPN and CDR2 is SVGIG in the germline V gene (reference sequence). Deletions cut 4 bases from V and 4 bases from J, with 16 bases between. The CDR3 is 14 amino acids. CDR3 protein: CAWTGGRGSTEAFF. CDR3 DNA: TGTGCCTGGACCGGGGGAAGAGGGTCCACTGAAGCTTTCTTT.

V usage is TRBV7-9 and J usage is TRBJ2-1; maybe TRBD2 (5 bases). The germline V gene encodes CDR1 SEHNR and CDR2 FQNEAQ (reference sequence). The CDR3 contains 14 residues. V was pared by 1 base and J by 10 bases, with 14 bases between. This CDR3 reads CASSLGAVGREQFF. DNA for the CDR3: TGTGCCAGCAGCTTAGGAGCGGTGGGTCGGGAGCAGTTCTTC.

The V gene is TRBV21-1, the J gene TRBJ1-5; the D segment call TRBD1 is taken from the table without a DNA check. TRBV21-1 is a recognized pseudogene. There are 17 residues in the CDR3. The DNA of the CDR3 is TGTGCCAGCAGCAAAGACGACAGGGGGTATAGCAATCAGCCCCAGCATTTT. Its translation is CASSKDDRGYSNQPQHF.